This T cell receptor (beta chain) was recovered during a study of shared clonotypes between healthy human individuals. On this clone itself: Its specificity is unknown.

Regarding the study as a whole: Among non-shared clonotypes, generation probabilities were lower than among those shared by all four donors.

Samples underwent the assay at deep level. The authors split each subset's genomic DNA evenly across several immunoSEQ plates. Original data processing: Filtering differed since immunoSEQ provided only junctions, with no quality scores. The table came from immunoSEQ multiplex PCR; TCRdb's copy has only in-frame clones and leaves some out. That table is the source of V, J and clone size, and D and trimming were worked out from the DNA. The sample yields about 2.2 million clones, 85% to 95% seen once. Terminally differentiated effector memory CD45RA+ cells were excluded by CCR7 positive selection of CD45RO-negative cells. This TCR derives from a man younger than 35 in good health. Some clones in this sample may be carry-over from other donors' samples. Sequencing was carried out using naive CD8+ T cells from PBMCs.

CDR3: CASSQDSSGPLSPTDTQYF. The CDR3 DNA reads as TGCGCCAGCAGCCAAGATTCTAGCGGGCCATTGAGTCCCACAGATACGCAGTATTTT. The chain uses TRBV4-1 and TRBJ2-3; the match to TRBD2 covers 8 bases. Trimming took 0 bases from V and 2 from J; bases not matched to a gene: 13. The CDR3 runs to 19 residues. From germline, CDR1 is MGHRA and CDR2 YSYEKL.